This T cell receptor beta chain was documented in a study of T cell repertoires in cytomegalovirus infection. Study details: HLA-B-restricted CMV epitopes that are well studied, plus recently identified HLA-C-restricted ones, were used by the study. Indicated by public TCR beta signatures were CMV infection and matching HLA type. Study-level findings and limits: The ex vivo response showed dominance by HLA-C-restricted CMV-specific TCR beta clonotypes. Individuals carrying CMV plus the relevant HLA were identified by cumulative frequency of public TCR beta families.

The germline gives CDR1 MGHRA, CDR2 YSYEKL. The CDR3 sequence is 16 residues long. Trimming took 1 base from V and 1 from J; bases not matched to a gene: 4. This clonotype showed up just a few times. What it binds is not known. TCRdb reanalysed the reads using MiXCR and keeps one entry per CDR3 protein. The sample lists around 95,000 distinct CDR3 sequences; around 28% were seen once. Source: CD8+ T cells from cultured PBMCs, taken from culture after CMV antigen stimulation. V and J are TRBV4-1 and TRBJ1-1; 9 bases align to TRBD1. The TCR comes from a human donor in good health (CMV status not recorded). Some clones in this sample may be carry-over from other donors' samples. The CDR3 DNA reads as TGCGCCAGCAGCCAAGGGACAGGGGCGTCGAACACTGAAGCTTTCTTT. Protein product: CASSQGTGASNTEAFF.